One and the same sample provided the 5 T cell receptor beta chains below, sequenced in a study of cytomegalovirus exposure and HLA in healthy donors (dated by TCRdb to 2016 to 2017). To prepare the library, the immunoSEQ multiplex PCR assay was applied. The multiplex PCR relied on a mix of 60 forward primers for TCR Vbeta segments and 13 reverse primers for TCR Jbeta segments. The clones in this table, taken by TCRdb from immuneACCESS, are in-frame only. Not every clone is retained; where verified, under half of the shortfall comes from an unresolved V gene, and the cause of the rest is unknown. The sample has under 200,000 clones on record, roughly four fifths of them singletons. The top ten constitute roughly 13% of the sample. Sequenced input: PBMCs. The receptors shown here come from a woman aged 45-60 years in good health and CMV-seronegative.

In DNA form, the CDR3 reads TGTGCCAGCAGCGTCGGGGGGGCGGTGAGAAACACCATATATTTT. Protein: CASSVGGAVRNTIYF. The genes are TRBV9 and TRBJ1-3; TRBD1 is a possible D gene (6 bases). Germline V gene lookup returns CDR1 SGDLS and CDR2 YYNGEE. The CDR3 length is 15 residues. Between the trimmed V and J ends, which lost 2 bases and 5 bases, there was a span of 14 bases. Using reference TRBV9 and TRBJ1-3 for the parts outside the CDR3, the full variable domain is DSGVTQTPKHLITATGQRVTLRCSPRSGDLSVYWYQQSLDQGLQFLIQYYNGEERAKGNILERFSAQQFPDLHSELNLSSLELGDSALYFCASSVGGAVRNTIYFGEGSWLTVV.

As concerns this clone: One end of the junction varies from germline; a read error may be responsible. The V gene is TRBV7-9, the J gene TRBJ2-7; D gene uncertain. This CDR3 is built from 12 residues. From germline, CDR1 is SEHNR and CDR2 FQNEAQ (reference sequence). The CDR3 nucleotides read TGTTCCAGCAGCGCCGGTAACTACGAGCAGTACTTC. Its protein is CSSSAGNYEQYF.

The chain uses TRBV6-1 and TRBJ1-1; no clear D gene. The V end was cut by 4 bases, the J end by 1 base, with 7 bases between. The CDR3 contains 13 residues. Looked up from germline, CDR1 is MNHNS and CDR2 is SASEGT. For the CDR3, the DNA is TGTGCCAGCAGTGCCGAACAGAACACTGAAGCTTTCTTT. Amino acid sequence: CASSAEQNTEAFF.

As concerns this clone: Mismatch with germline at one junction end may stem from a read error. The J gene is TRBJ2-2, the V gene TRBV7-9, with 7 bases that match TRBD1. CDR1 and CDR2 (germline): SEHNR, FQNEAQ (reference sequence). The CDR3 has 15 residues. Here the CDR3 DNA reads TGTTCCAGCAGCCAGGCAGGGGGGAACACCGGGGAGCTGTTTTTT. Protein: CSSSQAGGNTGELFF.

This chain uses TRBV10-1 with TRBJ1-1; D unresolved. This CDR3 is built from 11 residues. Trimming stripped 6 bases from V and 7 bases from J, with 9 bases between. The V gene's germline CDR1 is WNHNN and CDR2 SYGVQD (reference sequence). CDR3 nucleotide sequence: TGCGCCAGCAGGCCGACATTTGAAGCTTTCTTT. Amino acids: CASRPTFEAFF.